The sequence of this T cell receptor (beta chain) was determined in a study of cytomegalovirus exposure and HLA in healthy donors. Background on the study: Among 398 genotyped donors, roughly 81% fell in the Caucasian-associated ancestry cluster.

Notes on this clone: Antigen specificity is unknown.

V was clipped by 1 base and J by 0 bases; unmatched bases: 9. This CDR3 has 18 amino acids. Germline-derived CDR1 and CDR2 are SGHRS and YFSETQ. Researchers ran the PCR with 60 Vbeta and 13 Jbeta primers. The data were produced by immunoSEQ multiplex PCR, yet TCRdb's version contains in-frame clones alone and is incomplete. This table has 90,000 to 150,000 clones, 77% appearing once. The study, taken as a whole, reports: Prior analysis indicated that the majority of TCR beta V segments exhibited productivity approximately 90% or approximately 30% of the time. Rarity marked most TCR sequences, yet some public TCRs occurred in many donors.

The sample comprised PBMCs. This TCR was recovered from a man younger than 35 in good health and CMV-seropositive. This rearrangement joins TRBV5-1 to TRBJ2-1, with 8 positions matching TRBD1. CDR3 coding DNA: TGCGCCAGCAGCTTGCCAGTTCAACAGGGGGGCTCCTACAATGAGCAGTTCTTC. As protein: CASSLPVQQGGSYNEQFF.